The clone carrying this T cell receptor (beta chain) was counted a few times. This specimen comes from a study of T cells in tumors after PD-1 blockade. This CDR3 is built from 16 residues. Trimming cost V 0 bases and J 2 bases, with 10 bases left between them. CDR1 is LGHNA, CDR2 YNFKEQ, per germline. Data came from immunoSEQ multiplex PCR; TCRdb stores just in-frame clones and leaves some out. The top ten clones hold 8.5% to 9% of a sample with more than 40,000 clones, around four fifths of them seen once. The receptor was derived from a human donor with advanced basal cell or squamous cell carcinoma (not recorded which). This chain links TRBV4-2 with TRBJ2-2; D remains ambiguous. The sequences come from PBMCs, collected before anti-PD-1 therapy. The CDR3 is CASSQESDSNTGELFF. CDR3 sequence (DNA): TGTGCCAGCAGCCAAGAGTCAGACTCAAACACCGGGGAGCTGTTTTTT.